This TCR beta chain was obtained from a study of graft-versus-host responses after intestinal transplantation. Study-wide background: All of the recipients had induction that used anti-thymocyte globulin, then tacrolimus and steroids for 2 to 3 years.

Libraries were prepared by immunoSEQ multiplex PCR; TCRdb keeps only in-frame clonotypes and omits some of them. The repertoire consists of about 7,400 clones, with roughly 34% occurring once and the leading ten covering around 3.6%. Study-level results: HvG clone declines early post-transplant were associated with peak circulating GvH levels. High graft-versus-host to host-versus-graft clonal ratios were found in allografts of patients who had graft-donor T cell macrochimerism.

There were about 200,000 CFSE-labeled responder cells plated together with about 200,000 irradiated, violet-dye-labeled stimulator cells. The germline CDR1 and CDR2 sequences are SQVTM and ANQGSEA. V was clipped by 4 bases and J by 2 bases; unmatched bases: 8. This CDR3 contains 15 residues. This sequence originates from a human patient who was an organ donor for intestinal transplantation. Sequenced here: alloreactive CD8+ T cells from a mixed lymphocyte reaction culture, sampled before transplantation. As for subset: CFSE-low proliferating T cells sorted from roughly 6-day pre-transplant mixed lymphocyte reaction (GvH or HvG direction). The chain recombines TRBV29-1 with TRBJ2-3; 8 bases fit TRBD2. CDR3 sequence: CSVGERGLYTDTQYF. The CDR3 nucleotides read TGCAGCGTTGGGGAGCGGGGGCTTTACACAGATACGCAGTATTTT.